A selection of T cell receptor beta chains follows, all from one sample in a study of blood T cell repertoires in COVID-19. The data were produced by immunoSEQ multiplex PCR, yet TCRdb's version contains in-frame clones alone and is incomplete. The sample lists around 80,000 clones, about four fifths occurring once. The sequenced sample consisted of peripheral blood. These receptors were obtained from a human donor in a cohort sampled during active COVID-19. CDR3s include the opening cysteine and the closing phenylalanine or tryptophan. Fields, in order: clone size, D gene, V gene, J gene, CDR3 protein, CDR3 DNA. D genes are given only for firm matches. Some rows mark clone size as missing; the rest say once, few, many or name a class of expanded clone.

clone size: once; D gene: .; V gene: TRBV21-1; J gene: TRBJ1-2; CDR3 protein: CASSKGHINYGYTF; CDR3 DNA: TGTGCCAGCAGCAAGGGGCACATTAACTATGGCTACACCTTC
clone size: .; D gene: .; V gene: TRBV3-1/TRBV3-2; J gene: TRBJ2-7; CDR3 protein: CASSQVRFADGRGTEQYF; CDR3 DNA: TGTGCCAGCAGCCAAGTTCGGTTTGCGGACGGCAGGGGCACTGAGCAGTACTTC
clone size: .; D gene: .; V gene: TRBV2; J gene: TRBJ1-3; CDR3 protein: CASTMWAGSGNTIYF; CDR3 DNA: TGTGCCAGCACTATGTGGGCAGGTTCTGGAAACACCATATATTTT
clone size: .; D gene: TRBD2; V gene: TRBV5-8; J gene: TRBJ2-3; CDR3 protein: CASRSGGGTDTQYF; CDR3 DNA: TGTGCCAGCAGGAGCGGGGGGGGCACAGATACGCAGTATTTT
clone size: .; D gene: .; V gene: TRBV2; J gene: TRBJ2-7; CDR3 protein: CASSDPNGGPSYEQYF; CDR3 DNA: TGTGCCAGCAGTGACCCCAACGGGGGGCCTTCCTACGAGCAGTACTTC
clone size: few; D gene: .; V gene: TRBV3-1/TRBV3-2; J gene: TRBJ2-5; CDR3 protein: CASSQSSGLTQYF; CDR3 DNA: TGTGCCAGCAGCCAATCGTCGGGGTTGACCCAGTACTTC
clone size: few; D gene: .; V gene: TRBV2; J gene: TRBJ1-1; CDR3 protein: CASSEAGLFEAFF; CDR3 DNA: TGTGCCAGCAGTGAAGCGGGCCTTTTTGAAGCTTTCTTT
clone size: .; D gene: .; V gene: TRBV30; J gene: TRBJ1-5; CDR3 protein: CAWSVGVINQPQHF; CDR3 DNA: TGTGCCTGGAGTGTAGGGGTCATCAATCAGCCCCAGCATTTT
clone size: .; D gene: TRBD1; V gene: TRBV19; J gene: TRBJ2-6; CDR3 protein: CASVEGAGGANVLTF; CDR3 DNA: TGTGCCAGCGTCGAGGGGGCAGGGGGGGCCAACGTCCTGACTTTC
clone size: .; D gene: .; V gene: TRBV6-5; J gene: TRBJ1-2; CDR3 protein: CASRSDRSLSYGYTF; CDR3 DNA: TGTGCCAGCAGGAGTGACAGGTCTTTGTCGTATGGCTACACCTTC
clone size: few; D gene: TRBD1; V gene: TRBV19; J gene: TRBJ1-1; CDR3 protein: CASSNRGAAEAFF; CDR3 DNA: TGTGCCAGTAGTAACAGGGGGGCGGCTGAAGCTTTCTTT
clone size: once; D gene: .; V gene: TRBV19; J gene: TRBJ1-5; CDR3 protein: CASSRGGFDQPQHF; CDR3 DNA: TGTGCCAGTAGTAGAGGAGGGTTTGATCAGCCCCAGCATTTT
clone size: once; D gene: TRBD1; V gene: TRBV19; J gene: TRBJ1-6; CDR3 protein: CASRKGQPTFYNSPLHF; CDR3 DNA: TGTGCCAGTAGAAAGGGACAGCCCACCTTCTATAATTCACCCCTCCACTTT
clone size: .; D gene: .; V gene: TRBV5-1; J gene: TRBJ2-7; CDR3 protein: CASSFYPRGEQYF; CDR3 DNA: TGCGCCAGCAGCTTTTACCCGAGGGGGGAGCAGTACTTC
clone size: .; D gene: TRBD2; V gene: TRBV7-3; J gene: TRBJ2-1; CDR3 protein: CASSLQRGGLSEQFF; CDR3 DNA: TGTGCCAGCAGCCTACAGCGGGGGGGCCTCAGTGAGCAGTTCTTC
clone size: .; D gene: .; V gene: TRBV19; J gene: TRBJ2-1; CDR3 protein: CASSKGGSWTGTYNEQFF; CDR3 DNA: TGTGCCAGTAGTAAGGGGGGGTCGTGGACAGGGACCTACAATGAGCAGTTCTTC
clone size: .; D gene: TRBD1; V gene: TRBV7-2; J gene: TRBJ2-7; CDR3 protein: CASSPSGTGGDEQYF; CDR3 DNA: TGTGCCAGCAGCCCCTCCGGGACAGGGGGCGACGAGCAGTACTTC
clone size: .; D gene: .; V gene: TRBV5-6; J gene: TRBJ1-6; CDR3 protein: CASRKDGGRVGRPLHF; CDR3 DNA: TGTGCCAGCAGAAAAGATGGGGGCCGGGTAGGTCGGCCCCTCCACTTT
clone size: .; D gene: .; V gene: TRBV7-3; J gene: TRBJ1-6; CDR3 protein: CASSREDNSPLHF; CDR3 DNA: TGTGCCAGCAGTAGGGAGGATAATTCACCCCTCCACTTT
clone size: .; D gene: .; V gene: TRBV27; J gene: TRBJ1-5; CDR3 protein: CASSFVGGLNQPQHF; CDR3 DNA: TGTGCCAGCAGTTTTGTTGGAGGCCTGAATCAGCCCCAGCATTTT
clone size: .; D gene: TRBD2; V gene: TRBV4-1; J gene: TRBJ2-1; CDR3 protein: CASSSSGLALYNEQFF; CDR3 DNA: TGCGCCAGCAGCTCGTCGGGACTAGCGCTCTACAATGAGCAGTTCTTC
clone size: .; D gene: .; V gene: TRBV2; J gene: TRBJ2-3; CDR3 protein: CASSASVSTDTQYF; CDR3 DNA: TGTGCCAGCAGTGCAAGCGTTTCCACAGATACGCAGTATTTT
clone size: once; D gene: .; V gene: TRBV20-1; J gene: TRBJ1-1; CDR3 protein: CSARLSEAFF; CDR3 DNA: TGCAGTGCTAGATTGTCGGAAGCTTTCTTT
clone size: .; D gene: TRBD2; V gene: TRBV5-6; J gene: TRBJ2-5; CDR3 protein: CASSGLAGGTQYF; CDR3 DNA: TGTGCCAGCAGCGGACTAGCGGGGGGAACCCAGTACTTC
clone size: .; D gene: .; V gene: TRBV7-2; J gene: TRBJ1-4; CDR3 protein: CASSPGGFGEKLFF; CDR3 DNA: TGTGCCAGCAGCCCCGGGGGGTTCGGCGAAAAACTGTTTTTT
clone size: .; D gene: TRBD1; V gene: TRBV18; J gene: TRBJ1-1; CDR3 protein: CASSPSTGGDTEAFF; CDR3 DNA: TGTGCCAGCTCACCTTCCACAGGGGGGGACACTGAAGCTTTCTTT
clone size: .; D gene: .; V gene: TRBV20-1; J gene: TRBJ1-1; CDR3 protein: CSASSAGARAFF; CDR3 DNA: TGCAGTGCTAGTAGTGCGGGGGCGCGCGCTTTCTTT
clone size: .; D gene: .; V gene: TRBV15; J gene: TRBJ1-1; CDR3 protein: CATSRDQSAFF; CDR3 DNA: TGTGCCACCAGCAGAGATCAATCAGCTTTCTTT
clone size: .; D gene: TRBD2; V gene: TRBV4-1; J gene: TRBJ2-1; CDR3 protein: CASSPGTSVYNEQFF; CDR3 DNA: TGCGCCAGCAGCCCCGGGACTAGCGTCTACAATGAGCAGTTCTTC
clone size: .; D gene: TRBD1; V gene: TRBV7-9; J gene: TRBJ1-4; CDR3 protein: CASNSPGQGTNEKLFF; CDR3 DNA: TGTGCCAGCAACTCTCCGGGACAGGGAACTAATGAAAAACTGTTTTTT
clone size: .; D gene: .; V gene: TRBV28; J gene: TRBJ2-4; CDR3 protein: CASSSNRERNIQYF; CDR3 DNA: TGTGCCAGCAGTTCAAACAGGGAGAGAAACATTCAGTACTTC
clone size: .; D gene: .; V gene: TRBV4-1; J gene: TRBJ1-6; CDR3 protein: CASSPTYSPLHF; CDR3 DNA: TGCGCCAGCAGCCCCACATACTCACCCCTCCACTTT
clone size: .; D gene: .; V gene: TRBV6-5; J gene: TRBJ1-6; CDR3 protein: CASSYGGVGNSPLHF; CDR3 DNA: TGTGCCAGCAGTTACGGGGGGGTGGGTAATTCACCCCTCCACTTT
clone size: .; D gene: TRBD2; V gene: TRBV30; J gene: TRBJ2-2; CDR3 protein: CAFRRGGAGTGELFF; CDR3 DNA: TGTGCCTTCAGGCGGGGGGGCGCCGGCACCGGGGAGCTGTTTTTT
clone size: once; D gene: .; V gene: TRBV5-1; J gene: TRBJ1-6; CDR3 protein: CASSGQWRGSPLHF; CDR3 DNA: TGCGCCAGCAGTGGTCAGTGGAGAGGTTCACCCCTCCACTTT
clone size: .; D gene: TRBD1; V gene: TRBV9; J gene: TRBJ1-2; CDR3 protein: CASSATGGSYGYTF; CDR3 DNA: TGTGCCAGCAGCGCGACAGGGGGCTCCTATGGCTACACCTTC
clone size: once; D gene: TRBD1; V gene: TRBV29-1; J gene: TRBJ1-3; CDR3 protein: CSVEAGGSGNTIYF; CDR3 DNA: TGCAGCGTTGAAGCAGGGGGCTCTGGAAACACCATATATTTT
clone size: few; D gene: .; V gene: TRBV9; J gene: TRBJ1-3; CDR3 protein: CASSVAQGFSPGNTIYF; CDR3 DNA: TGTGCCAGCAGCGTAGCTCAGGGCTTTAGCCCTGGAAACACCATATATTTT
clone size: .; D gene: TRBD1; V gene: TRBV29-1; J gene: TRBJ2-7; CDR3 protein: CSVEGGQGVNEQYF; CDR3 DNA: TGCAGCGTTGAAGGAGGACAGGGGGTCAACGAGCAGTACTTC
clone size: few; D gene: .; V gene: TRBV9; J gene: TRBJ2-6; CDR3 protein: CASSSEGVNVLTF; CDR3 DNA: TGTGCCAGCAGCTCAGAGGGGGTAAACGTCCTGACTTTC
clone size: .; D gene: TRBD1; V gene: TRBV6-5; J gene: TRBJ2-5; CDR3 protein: CASSRRGPPQETQYF; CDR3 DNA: TGTGCCAGCAGTCGTAGGGGGCCCCCTCAAGAGACCCAGTACTTC
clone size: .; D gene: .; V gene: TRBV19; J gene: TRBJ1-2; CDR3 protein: CASSIGHPNYGYTF; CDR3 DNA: TGTGCCAGTAGTATTGGGCACCCGAACTATGGCTACACCTTC
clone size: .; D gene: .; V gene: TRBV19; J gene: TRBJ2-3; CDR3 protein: CASSVQGSNTQYF; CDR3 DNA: TGTGCCAGTTCGGTACAGGGCTCAAATACGCAGTATTTT
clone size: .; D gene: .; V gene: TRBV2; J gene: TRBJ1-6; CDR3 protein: CASSDRGSRATGWTLHF; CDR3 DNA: TGTGCCAGCAGTGATAGGGGTAGCAGGGCAACAGGATGGACCCTCCACTTT
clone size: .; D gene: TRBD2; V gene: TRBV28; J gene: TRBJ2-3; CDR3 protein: CASSSGLAGRTQYF; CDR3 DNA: TGTGCCAGCAGCTCGGGACTAGCGGGGCGCACGCAGTATTTT
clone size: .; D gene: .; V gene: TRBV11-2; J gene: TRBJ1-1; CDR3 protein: CASSPGEGVEAFF; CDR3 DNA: TGTGCCAGCAGTCCAGGGGAGGGGGTTGAAGCTTTCTTT
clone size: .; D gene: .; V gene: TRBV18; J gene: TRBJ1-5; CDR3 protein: CASSQSGGGSNQPQHF; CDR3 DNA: TGTGCCAGCTCACAGTCGGGGGGAGGAAGCAATCAGCCCCAGCATTTT
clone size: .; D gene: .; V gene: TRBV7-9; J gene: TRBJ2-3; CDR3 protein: CASSLMYGEDTQYF; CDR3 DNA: TGTGCCAGCAGCTTAATGTACGGTGAAGATACGCAGTATTTT
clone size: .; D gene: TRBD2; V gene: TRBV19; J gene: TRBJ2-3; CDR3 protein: CASTLAGSTDTQYF; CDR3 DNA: TGTGCCAGTACCCTAGCGGGGAGCACAGATACGCAGTATTTT
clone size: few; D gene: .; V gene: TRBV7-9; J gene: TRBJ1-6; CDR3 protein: CASSYGANNSPLHF; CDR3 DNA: TGTGCCAGCAGCTATGGGGCTAATAATTCACCCCTCCACTTT
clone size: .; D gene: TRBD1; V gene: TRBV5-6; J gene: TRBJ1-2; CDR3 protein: CASRPTIDRVEYGYTF; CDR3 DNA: TGTGCCAGCAGACCTACCATAGACAGGGTGGAGTATGGCTACACCTTC
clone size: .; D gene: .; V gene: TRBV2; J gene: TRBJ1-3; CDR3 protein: CASSEQAFSGNTIYF; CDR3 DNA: TGTGCCAGCAGTGAACAAGCCTTCTCTGGAAACACCATATATTTT
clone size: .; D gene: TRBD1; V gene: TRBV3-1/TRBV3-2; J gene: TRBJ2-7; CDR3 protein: CASSQPRTGGSYEQYF; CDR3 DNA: TGTGCCAGCAGCCAACCCCGGACAGGGGGGTCCTACGAGCAGTACTTC
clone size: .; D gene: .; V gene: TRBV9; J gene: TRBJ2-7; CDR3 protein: CASSVDSHSYEQYF; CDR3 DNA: TGTGCCAGCAGCGTAGACTCTCACTCCTACGAGCAGTACTTC
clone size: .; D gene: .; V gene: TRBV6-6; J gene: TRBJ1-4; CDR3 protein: CASTQRGEKLFF; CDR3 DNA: TGTGCCAGCACCCAACGGGGGGAAAAACTGTTTTTT
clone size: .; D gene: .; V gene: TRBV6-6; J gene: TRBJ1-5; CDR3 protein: CASSYASQPQHF; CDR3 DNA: TGTGCCAGCAGTTACGCCAGTCAGCCCCAGCATTTT
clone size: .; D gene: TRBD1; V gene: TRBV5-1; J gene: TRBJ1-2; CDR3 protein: CASTVDRVENYGYTF; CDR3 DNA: TGCGCCAGCACCGTAGACAGGGTGGAGAACTATGGCTACACCTTC
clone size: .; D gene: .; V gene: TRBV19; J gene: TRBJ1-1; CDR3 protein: CASTGTTNTEAFF; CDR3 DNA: TGTGCCAGCACGGGTACGACTAACACTGAAGCTTTCTTT